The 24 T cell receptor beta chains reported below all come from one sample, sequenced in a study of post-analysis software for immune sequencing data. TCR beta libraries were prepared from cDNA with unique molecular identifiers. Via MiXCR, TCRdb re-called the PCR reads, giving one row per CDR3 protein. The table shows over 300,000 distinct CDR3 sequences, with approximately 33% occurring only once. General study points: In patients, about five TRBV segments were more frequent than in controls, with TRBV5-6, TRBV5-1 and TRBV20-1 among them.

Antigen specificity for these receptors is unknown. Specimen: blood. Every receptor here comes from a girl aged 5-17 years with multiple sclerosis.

For the CDR3, the DNA is TGCGCCAGCAGCTTGGCCACAGGCCCCGAGGCAGCGGCTTTCTTT. It yields the protein CASSLATGPEAAAFF. The V gene is TRBV5-1, the J gene TRBJ1-1; weak D call: TRBD1 (5 bases). The CDR3 consists of 15 residues. The germline gives CDR1 SGHRS, CDR2 YFSETQ. Trimming removed 0 bases at V and 11 bases at J, with 20 bases between.

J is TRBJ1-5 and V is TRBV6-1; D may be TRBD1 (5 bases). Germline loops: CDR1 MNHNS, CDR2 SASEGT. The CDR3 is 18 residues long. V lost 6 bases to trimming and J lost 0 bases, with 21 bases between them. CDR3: CASSPIVTSGLSNQPQHF. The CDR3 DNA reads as TGTGCCAGCAGCCCTATAGTTACGTCGGGGCTTAGCAATCAGCCCCAGCATTTT.

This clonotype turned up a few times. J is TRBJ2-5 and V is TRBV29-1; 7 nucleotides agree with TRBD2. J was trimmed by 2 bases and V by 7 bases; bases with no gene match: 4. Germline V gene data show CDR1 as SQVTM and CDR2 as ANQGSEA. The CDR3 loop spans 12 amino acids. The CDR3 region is CSGLAVQETQYF. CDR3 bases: TGCAGCGGGCTAGCGGTTCAAGAGACCCAGTACTTC.

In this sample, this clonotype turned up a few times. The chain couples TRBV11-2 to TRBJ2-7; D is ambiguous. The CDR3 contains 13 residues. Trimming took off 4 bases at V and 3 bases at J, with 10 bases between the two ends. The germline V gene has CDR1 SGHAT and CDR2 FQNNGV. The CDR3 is CASSWTPFYEQYF. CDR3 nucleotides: TGTGCCAGCAGCTGGACCCCTTTCTACGAGCAGTACTTC.

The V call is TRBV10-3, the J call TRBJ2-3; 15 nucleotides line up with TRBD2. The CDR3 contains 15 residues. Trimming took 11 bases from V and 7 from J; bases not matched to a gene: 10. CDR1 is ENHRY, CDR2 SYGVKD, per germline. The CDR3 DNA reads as TGTGCCTCCCGCGGGACTAGCGGGGGGATAAATACGCAGTATTTT. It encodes CASRGTSGGINTQYF.

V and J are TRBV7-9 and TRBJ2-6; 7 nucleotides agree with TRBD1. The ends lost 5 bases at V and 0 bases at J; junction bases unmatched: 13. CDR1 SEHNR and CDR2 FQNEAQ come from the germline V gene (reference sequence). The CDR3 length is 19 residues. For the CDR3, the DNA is TGTGCCAGCAGCCCCTTCTCGGACAGGAGCTACTCTGGGGCCAACGTCCTGACTTTC. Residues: CASSPFSDRSYSGANVLTF.

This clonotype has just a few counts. The CDR3 here is CASSLMPLWGEQETQYF. CDR3 nucleotide sequence: TGTGCCAGCAGCCTAATGCCGTTGTGGGGGGAACAAGAGACCCAGTACTTC. V gene TRBV6-1 combines with J gene TRBJ2-5; D is perhaps TRBD2 (6 bases). The germline gives CDR1 MNHNS, CDR2 SASEGT. V gave up 6 bases and J gave up 2 bases, with 22 bases separating them. The CDR3 totals 17 residues.

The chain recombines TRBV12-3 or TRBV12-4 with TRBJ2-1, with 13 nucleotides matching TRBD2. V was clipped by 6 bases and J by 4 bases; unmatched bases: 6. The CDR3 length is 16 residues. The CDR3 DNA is TGTGCCAGCAGCAAACTAGCGGGGGGGCCTTACAATGAGCAGTTCTTC. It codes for CASSKLAGGPYNEQFF.

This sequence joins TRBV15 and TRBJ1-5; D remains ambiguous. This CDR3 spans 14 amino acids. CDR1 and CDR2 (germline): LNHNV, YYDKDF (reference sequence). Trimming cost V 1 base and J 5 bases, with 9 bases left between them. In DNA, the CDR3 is TGTGCCACCAGCAGAGTGGGAGGCGATCAGCCCCAGCATTTT. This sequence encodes CATSRVGGDQPQHF.

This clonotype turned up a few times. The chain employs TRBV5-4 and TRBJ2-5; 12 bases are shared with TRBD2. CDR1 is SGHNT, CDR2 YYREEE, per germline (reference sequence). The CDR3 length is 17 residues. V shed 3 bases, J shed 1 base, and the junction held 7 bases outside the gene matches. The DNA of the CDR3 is TGTGCCAGCAGCTCCGGGACTAGCGGGCACCTCCAAGAGACCCAGTACTTC. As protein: CASSSGTSGHLQETQYF.

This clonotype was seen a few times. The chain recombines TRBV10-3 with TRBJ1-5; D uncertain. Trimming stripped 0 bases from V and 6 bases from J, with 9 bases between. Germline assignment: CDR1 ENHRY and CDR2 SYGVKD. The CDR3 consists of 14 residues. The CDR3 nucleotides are TGTGCCATCAGTGAGTCGGTGGCGGGTCAGCCCCAGCATTTT. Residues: CAISESVAGQPQHF.

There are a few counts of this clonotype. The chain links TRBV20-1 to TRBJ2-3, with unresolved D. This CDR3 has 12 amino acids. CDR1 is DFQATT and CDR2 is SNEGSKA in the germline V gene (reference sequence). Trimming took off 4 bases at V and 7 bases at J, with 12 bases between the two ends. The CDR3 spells CSATSLQNTQYF. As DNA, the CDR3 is TGCAGTGCTACTTCACTCCAAAATACGCAGTATTTT.

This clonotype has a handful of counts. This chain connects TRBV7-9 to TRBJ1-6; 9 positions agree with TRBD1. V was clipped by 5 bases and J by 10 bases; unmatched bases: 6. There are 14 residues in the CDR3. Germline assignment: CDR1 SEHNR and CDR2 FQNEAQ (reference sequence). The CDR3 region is CASSAGQGASPLHF. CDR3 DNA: TGTGCCAGCAGCGCGGGACAGGGCGCATCACCCCTCCACTTT.

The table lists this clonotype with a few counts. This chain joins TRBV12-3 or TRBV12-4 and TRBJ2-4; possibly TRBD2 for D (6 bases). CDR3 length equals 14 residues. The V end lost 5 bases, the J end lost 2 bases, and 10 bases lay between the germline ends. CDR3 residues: CASSRGGSKNIQYF. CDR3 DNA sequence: TGTGCCAGCAGTCGTGGGGGGTCCAAAAACATTCAGTACTTC.

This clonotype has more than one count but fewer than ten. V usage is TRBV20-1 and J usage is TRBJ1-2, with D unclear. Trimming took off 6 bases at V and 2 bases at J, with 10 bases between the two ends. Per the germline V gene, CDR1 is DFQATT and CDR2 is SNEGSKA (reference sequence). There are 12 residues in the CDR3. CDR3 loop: CSAPRPNYGYTF. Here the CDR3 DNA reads TGCAGTGCCCCTCGGCCCAACTATGGCTACACCTTC.

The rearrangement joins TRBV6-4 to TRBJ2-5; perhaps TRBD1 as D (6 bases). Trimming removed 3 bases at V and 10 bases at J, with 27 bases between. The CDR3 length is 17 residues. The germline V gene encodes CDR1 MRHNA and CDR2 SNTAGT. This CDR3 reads CASSDTDSPEWSSDQYF. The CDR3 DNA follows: TGTGCCAGCAGTGATACGGACAGCCCTGAATGGAGTAGTGACCAGTACTTC.

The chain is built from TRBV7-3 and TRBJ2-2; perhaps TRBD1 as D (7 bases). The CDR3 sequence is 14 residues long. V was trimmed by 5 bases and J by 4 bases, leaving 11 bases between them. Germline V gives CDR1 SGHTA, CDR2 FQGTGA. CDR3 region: CASSPQGGTGELFF. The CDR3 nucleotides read TGTGCCAGCAGCCCTCAGGGGGGCACCGGGGAGCTGTTTTTT.

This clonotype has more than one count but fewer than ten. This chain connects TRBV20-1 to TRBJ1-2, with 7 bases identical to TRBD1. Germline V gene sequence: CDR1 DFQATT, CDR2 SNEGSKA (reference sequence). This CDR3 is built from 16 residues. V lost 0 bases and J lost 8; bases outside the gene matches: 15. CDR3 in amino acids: CSARDTGAPGLGGYTF. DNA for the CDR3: TGCAGTGCTAGAGATACAGGGGCGCCGGGTCTGGGGGGCTACACCTTC.

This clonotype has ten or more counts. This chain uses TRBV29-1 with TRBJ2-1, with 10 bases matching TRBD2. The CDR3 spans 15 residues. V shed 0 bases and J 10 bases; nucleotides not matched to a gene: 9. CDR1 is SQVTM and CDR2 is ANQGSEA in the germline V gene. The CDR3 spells CSVEEQAGGPGEQFF. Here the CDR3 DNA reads TGCAGCGTTGAAGAACAAGCGGGGGGGCCGGGAGAGCAGTTCTTC.

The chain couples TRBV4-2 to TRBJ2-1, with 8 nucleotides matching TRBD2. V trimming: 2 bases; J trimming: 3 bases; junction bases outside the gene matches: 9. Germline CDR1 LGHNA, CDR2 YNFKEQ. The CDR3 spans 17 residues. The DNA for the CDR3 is TGTGCCAGCAGCCAACAGCCGGGACTAGGATACTACAATGAGCAGTTCTTC. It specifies CASSQQPGLGYYNEQFF.

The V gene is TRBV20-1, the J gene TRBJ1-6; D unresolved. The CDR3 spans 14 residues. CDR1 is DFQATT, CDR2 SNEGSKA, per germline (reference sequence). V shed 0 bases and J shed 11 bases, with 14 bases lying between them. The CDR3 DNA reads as TGCAGTGCTAGAGAGGGAAGCGGCGGCCCACCCCTCCACTTT. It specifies CSAREGSGGPPLHF.

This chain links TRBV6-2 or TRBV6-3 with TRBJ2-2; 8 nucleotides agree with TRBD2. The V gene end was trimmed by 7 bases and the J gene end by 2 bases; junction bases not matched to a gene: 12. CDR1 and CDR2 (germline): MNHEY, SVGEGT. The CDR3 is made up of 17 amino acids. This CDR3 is CASTPWGSGKNTGELFF. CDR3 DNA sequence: TGTGCCAGCACCCCCTGGGGTAGCGGGAAAAACACCGGGGAGCTGTTTTTT.

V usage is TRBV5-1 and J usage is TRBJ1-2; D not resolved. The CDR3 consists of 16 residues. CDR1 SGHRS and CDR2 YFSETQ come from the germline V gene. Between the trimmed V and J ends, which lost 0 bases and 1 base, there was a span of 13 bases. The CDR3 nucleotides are TGCGCCAGCAGCTTGGGTCTAGGACCGCTTAACTATGGCTACACCTTC. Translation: CASSLGLGPLNYGYTF.

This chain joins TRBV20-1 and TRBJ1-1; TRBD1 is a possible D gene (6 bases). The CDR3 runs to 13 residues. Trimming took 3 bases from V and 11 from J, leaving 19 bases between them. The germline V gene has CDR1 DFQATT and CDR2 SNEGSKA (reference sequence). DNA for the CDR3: TGCAGTGCTAGCCTTTCGGGGGGGGGCCTGGCTTTCTTT. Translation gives CSASLSGGGLAFF.